Listed below are T cell receptor beta chains from one sample, sequenced in a study of stem cell transplantation in POMP-related autoinflammatory disease. Profiled with immunoSEQ multiplex PCR; TCRdb holds only in-frame clones, not every one. The sample yields about 4,900 clones, more than 90% seen once. The sample consisted of CD8+ T cells from PBMCs, taken after stem cell transplantation. All receptors come from a human patient with POMP-related autoinflammation and immune dysregulation (PRAID). Part of the T cell pool may stem from the graft donor. The CDR3 runs from the conserved cysteine through the conserved F or W. D genes are given only for firm matches. Rows may omit the clone size; those that give it use once, few, many or a size class.

j_call v_call clone_size d_call cdr3_nt cdr3_aa
TRBJ2-3 TRBV19 once TRBD2 TGTGCCAGTAGTACCCTAGCGGGAGTAACAGATACGCAGTATTTT CASSTLAGVTDTQYF
TRBJ1-5 TRBV9 - TRBD1 TGTGCCAGCAGCGAAACAGGGGGGCCGAATCAGCCCCAGCATTTT CASSETGGPNQPQHF
TRBJ1-6 TRBV27 - - TGTGCCAGCAGTCTCCGTTTCGGGTCCCCATATAATTCACCCCTCCACTTT CASSLRFGSPYNSPLHF
TRBJ2-7 TRBV7-9 - - TGTGCCAGCAGCCCCGTTGGGACCTCCTACGAGCAGTACTTC CASSPVGTSYEQYF
TRBJ1-1 TRBV5-4 - TRBD1 TGTGCCAGCAGCTGGACAGGGACGGGGACTGAAGCTTTCTTT CASSWTGTGTEAFF
TRBJ1-1 TRBV19 - - TGTGCCAGTAGTACCCCAGCGGGGTTCACTGAAGCTTTCTTT CASSTPAGFTEAFF
TRBJ1-1 TRBV29-1 once TRBD1 TGCAGCGTTGAAGATCTCAGGGACAGTGGAGAAGCTTTCTTT CSVEDLRDSGEAFF
TRBJ2-7 TRBV6-5 - - TGTGCCAGCAGTAGGACTTACCGAGGACACGAGCAGTACTTC CASSRTYRGHEQYF
TRBJ1-1 TRBV12-3/TRBV12-4 - TRBD1 TGTGCCAGTCATGGACAGGTAAACACTGAAGCTTTCTTT CASHGQVNTEAFF
TRBJ2-1 TRBV9 - TRBD1 TGTGCCAGCAGCGTAGGCAGGGGGAATGAGCAGTTCTTC CASSVGRGNEQFF
TRBJ2-1 TRBV28 - TRBD2 TGTGCCAGCAGTTTGGGGACTAGCGGGAGTTCTCACAATGAGCAGTTCTTC CASSLGTSGSSHNEQFF
TRBJ2-7 TRBV13 - - TGTGCCAGCAGCGGCGTCCGGGACTCATACGAGCAGTACTTC CASSGVRDSYEQYF
TRBJ2-7 TRBV19 - TRBD1 TGTGCCAGTAGTCCCCGGGACAGGAACTACGAGCAGTACTTC CASSPRDRNYEQYF
TRBJ2-2 TRBV6-2/TRBV6-3 once - TGTGCCAGCAGCCCCCTCCCCGGGGAGCTGTTTTTT CASSPLPGELFF
TRBJ2-1 TRBV19 - TRBD2 TGTGCCAGTAGTATAGATAGCGGGAGCTACAATGAGCAGTTCTTC CASSIDSGSYNEQFF